This T cell receptor (beta chain) came from a study of blood T cell repertoires in COVID-19. Looking at the study overall: Specimens from acute and convalescent COVID-19 originated in the United States, Italy and Spain. The analysed material was cDNA or gDNA that came from T cells, B-cell-depleted T cells, or PBMCs.

The recovered donors of Cohort 3 showed two negative PCRs, clearance, or symptom resolution. CDR1 is SEHNR, CDR2 FQNEAQ, per germline (reference sequence). CDR3 size: 15 residues. V lost 5 bases, J lost 3 bases, and 16 bases lay in between. Assay used: immunoSEQ multiplex PCR; TCRdb lists only in-frame clones, some missing. Seen here are approximately 300,000 clones, approximately 90% observed once, and the top ten hold around 4.6%. Sequenced sample: PBMCs or T cells enriched from blood (not recorded which). The chain recombines TRBV7-9 with TRBJ1-1, with D maybe TRBD1 (6 bases). The receptor was isolated from a young man who had recovered from COVID-19. Written as DNA, the CDR3 is TGTGCCAGCAGCGGGACGGGACAACTATACACTGAAGCTTTCTTT. Its protein product is CASSGTGQLYTEAFF.